Listed below are T cell receptor beta chains from one sample, sequenced in a study of human T cells and chemical hapten exposure. One entry per CDR3 protein results from TCRdb running MiXCR on the RACE reads. The sample has roughly 190,000 distinct CDR3 sequences; more than 20% are singletons. Specimen: whole blood, collected in connection with sensitization to the hapten diphenylcyclopropenone (DPC). The source is a woman between 45 and 60 years old with alopecia areata. Some clones in this sample may be carry-over from other donors' samples. Both conserved end residues are part of each CDR3. A D gene is named only where the DNA matches it firmly. The size of a clone is reported for some rows only, either as once, few or many, or as a class for expanded clones.

abundance: -
v_gene: TRBV6-5
j_gene: TRBJ2-1
d_gene: TRBD2
CDR3nt: TGTGCCAGCAGTTTCCCTAGCGGGGGCTCCTACAATGAGCAGTTCTTC
CDR3aa: CASSFPSGGSYNEQFF

abundance: -
v_gene: TRBV10-3
j_gene: TRBJ1-5
d_gene: TRBD1
CDR3nt: TGTGCCACCAGAGGGATGGGGACAGACAATCAGCCCCAGCATTTT
CDR3aa: CATRGMGTDNQPQHF

abundance: -
v_gene: TRBV5-1
j_gene: TRBJ2-3
d_gene: TRBD2
CDR3nt: TGCGCCAGCAGCTTCGGTGGCGGGAGGACAGATACGCAGTATTTT
CDR3aa: CASSFGGGRTDTQYF

abundance: -
v_gene: TRBV5-1
j_gene: TRBJ2-3
d_gene: -
CDR3nt: TGCACCAGCAGCTTGGCAGCAGATACGCAGTATTTT
CDR3aa: CTSSLAADTQYF

abundance: few
v_gene: TRBV18
j_gene: TRBJ2-1
d_gene: -
CDR3nt: TGTGCCAGCTCACCATGGCAACTTCCAAGCTCCTACAATGAGCAGTTCTTC
CDR3aa: CASSPWQLPSSYNEQFF

abundance: few
v_gene: TRBV5-1
j_gene: TRBJ1-2
d_gene: -
CDR3nt: TGCGCCAGCAGAGAGGGCCTCCCGCCAGATGGCTACACCTTC
CDR3aa: CASREGLPPDGYTF

abundance: few
v_gene: TRBV20-1
j_gene: TRBJ2-7
d_gene: -
CDR3nt: TGCAGTGGGCGGGCGGGCTACGAGCAGTACTTC
CDR3aa: CSGRAGYEQYF

abundance: -
v_gene: TRBV5-1
j_gene: TRBJ2-7
d_gene: -
CDR3nt: TGCGCCAGCAGCCCGGGGGATACCTACGAGCAGTACTTC
CDR3aa: CASSPGDTYEQYF

abundance: few
v_gene: TRBV7-9
j_gene: TRBJ2-3
d_gene: TRBD2
CDR3nt: TGTGCCAGCAGCCGCGCCACTAGCGGCACAGATACGCAGTATTTT
CDR3aa: CASSRATSGTDTQYF

abundance: -
v_gene: TRBV10-2
j_gene: TRBJ1-1
d_gene: TRBD1
CDR3nt: TGCGCCAGCACCGAGACAGGGGTGGGGACTGAAGCTTTCTTT
CDR3aa: CASTETGVGTEAFF

abundance: -
v_gene: TRBV6-5
j_gene: TRBJ2-2
d_gene: -
CDR3nt: TGTGCCAGCAGTCGGGACCGGACCGGGGAGCTGTTTTTT
CDR3aa: CASSRDRTGELFF

abundance: few
v_gene: TRBV7-9
j_gene: TRBJ2-1
d_gene: TRBD2
CDR3nt: TGTGCCAGCAGCTTAGCCCGGACTAGCGGGATCGGAAATGAGCAGTTCTTC
CDR3aa: CASSLARTSGIGNEQFF

abundance: -
v_gene: TRBV20-1
j_gene: TRBJ2-5
d_gene: -
CDR3nt: TGCAGTGCACGCAGGGTGGGATCGGAGACCCAGTACTTC
CDR3aa: CSARRVGSETQYF

abundance: -
v_gene: TRBV23-1
j_gene: TRBJ2-2
d_gene: TRBD2
CDR3nt: TGCGCCAGCAGTGACAGTCCCGGGACTAGCGGGAGGGCCGGCGGGGAGCTGTTTTTT
CDR3aa: CASSDSPGTSGRAGGELFF

abundance: -
v_gene: TRBV11-2
j_gene: TRBJ2-7
d_gene: TRBD1
CDR3nt: TGTGCCAGCAGCATGTGGGCCCTGGGACAGGGATATTACGAGCAGTACTTC
CDR3aa: CASSMWALGQGYYEQYF

abundance: -
v_gene: TRBV24-1
j_gene: TRBJ2-7
d_gene: -
CDR3nt: TGTGCCACCAGTGACCCAAGCTCCTACGAGCAGTACTTC
CDR3aa: CATSDPSSYEQYF

abundance: -
v_gene: TRBV27
j_gene: TRBJ1-3
d_gene: -
CDR3nt: TGTGCCAGCATCATATCCGGAAACACCATATATTTT
CDR3aa: CASIISGNTIYF

abundance: many
v_gene: TRBV10-3
j_gene: TRBJ1-2
d_gene: -
CDR3nt: TGTGCCATCAGGCCAGCTGACTATGGCTACACCTTC
CDR3aa: CAIRPADYGYTF

abundance: few
v_gene: TRBV12-3/TRBV12-4
j_gene: TRBJ1-1
d_gene: -
CDR3nt: TGTGCCAGCAGTATACAGGGTGGAGCTTTCTTT
CDR3aa: CASSIQGGAFF

abundance: -
v_gene: TRBV25-1
j_gene: TRBJ2-7
d_gene: -
CDR3nt: TGTGCCAGCAGGAGTGTAGAAAACGAGCAGTACTTC
CDR3aa: CASRSVENEQYF

abundance: few
v_gene: TRBV10-3
j_gene: TRBJ1-6
d_gene: -
CDR3nt: TGTGCCATCAGTGAGGTTAATTCACCCCTCCACTTT
CDR3aa: CAISEVNSPLHF

abundance: -
v_gene: TRBV2
j_gene: TRBJ1-4
d_gene: -
CDR3nt: TGTGCCAGCAGTGAAGCGAGCAGGGTGGGTGAAAAACTGTTTTTT
CDR3aa: CASSEASRVGEKLFF

abundance: few
v_gene: TRBV2
j_gene: TRBJ2-3
d_gene: TRBD2
CDR3nt: TGTGCCAGCACGGGGCGGGGGACAGATACGCAGTATTTT
CDR3aa: CASTGRGTDTQYF

abundance: -
v_gene: TRBV5-6
j_gene: TRBJ1-4
d_gene: TRBD1
CDR3nt: TGTGCCAGCAGCTTCCGGGACAGGGTCTTGTTTTTT
CDR3aa: CASSFRDRVLFF

abundance: few
v_gene: TRBV29-1
j_gene: TRBJ1-1
d_gene: TRBD1
CDR3nt: TGCAGCGCTAATCTTCAGGGGGCCGGCACTGAAGCTTTCTTT
CDR3aa: CSANLQGAGTEAFF